This entry is about one T cell receptor (beta chain). The record originates from a study of blood T cell repertoires in COVID-19. Germline V CDR1 and CDR2: MDHEN, SYDVKM. V dropped 4 bases and J dropped 0; count of bases not matched to a gene: 9. This CDR3 region has 17 residues. The protocol was immunoSEQ multiplex PCR, while the TCRdb copy is restricted to in-frame clones and leaves out a portion. The table includes roughly 220,000 clones, about 90% detected once. This clonotype originated in a woman aged 45-65 years with acute COVID-19. Material: PBMCs or T cells enriched from blood (not recorded which). The genes are TRBV28 and TRBJ2-3; TRBD2 agrees at 8 bases. CDR3 in DNA: TGTGCCAGCAGTTGGGGTCTAGCGGGCACTAGCACAGATACGCAGTATTTT. This codes for CASSWGLAGTSTDTQYF.